Detailed here is one T cell receptor beta chain. In the original analysis: Amplification with reference gene primers provided the estimates of nucleated cell counts. Libraries were prepared by immunoSEQ multiplex PCR; TCRdb keeps only in-frame clonotypes and omits some of them. D and trimming were read from the DNA, whereas the V and J calls and clone size are those reported in that table. The sample includes some 120,000 clones, 70% to 85% of them seen just once. The data were obtained in a study of blood T cell repertoires in COVID-19. Study as a whole: There were acute and convalescent COVID-19 samples, and they came from the United States, Italy and Spain.

The receptor was derived from a human donor with acute or convalescent COVID-19. The donor label of this sample is uncertain. The material sequenced was peripheral blood.

CDR3 residues: CASSPEDRLYGYTF. DNA of the CDR3: TGCGCCAGCAGCCCAGAGGACAGACTATATGGCTACACCTTC. The rearrangement links TRBV4-1 to TRBJ1-2; TRBD1 is a possible D gene (6 bases). Germline lookup yields CDR1 MGHRA and CDR2 YSYEKL. The CDR3 runs 14 residues. V was pared by 4 bases and J by 5 bases, with 14 bases between.